The 18 T cell receptor beta chains below all came from one sample that was sequenced in a study of cytomegalovirus exposure and HLA in healthy donors. Both 60 Vbeta primers and 13 Jbeta primers went into the PCR. This table comes from immunoSEQ multiplex PCR, and its TCRdb copy is limited to in-frame clones, with some not included. The sample holds about 180,000 clones, around 77% seen once. The source material was PBMCs. Receptor source: a man between 60 and 75 years old in good health and CMV-seronegative.

The rearrangement links TRBV6-1 to TRBJ1-4; D is unclear. Germline V lookup: CDR1 MNHNS, CDR2 SASEGT. This CDR3 contains 15 residues. V lost 2 bases and J 7 bases, leaving 14 bases between the germline ends. The chain's CDR3 is CASSESLAGFEKLFF. Written as DNA, the CDR3 is TGTGCCAGCAGTGAAAGCCTGGCAGGTTTTGAAAAACTGTTTTTT.

This chain joins TRBV9 and TRBJ2-3; TRBD2 matches 9 bases. With 2 bases clipped from V and 0 bases from J, the junction kept 4 bases outside the gene matches. Germline values: CDR1 SGDLS, CDR2 YYNGEE. This CDR3 has 16 residues. The chain's CDR3 is CASSVGLATSTDTQYF. CDR3 in DNA: TGTGCCAGCAGCGTGGGACTAGCAACTAGCACAGATACGCAGTATTTT.

The V and J genes are TRBV7-3 and TRBJ2-5; 8 bases align to TRBD1. V was pared by 4 bases and J by 3 bases, with 4 bases of the junction left unmatched. The CDR3 covers 14 residues. CDR1 SGHTA and CDR2 FQGTGA come from the germline V gene. The CDR3 sequence: CASSSGQAKETQYF. The CDR3 DNA is TGTGCCAGCAGCTCGGGACAGGCCAAAGAGACCCAGTACTTC.

In the case of this clone: It is unclear where the CDR3 begins or ends on the DNA, so no DNA is shown, and the CDR3 is as TCRdb lists it. The rearrangement joins TRBV4-2 to TRBJ1-1. CDR1 and CDR2 (germline): LGHNA, YNFKEQ. The CDR3 region is 17 residues in length, termini included. CDR3 loop: CASSQDGSVRGATEAFF.

This clone has a single count. This chain uses TRBV19 with TRBJ2-1; 14 bases are shared with TRBD2. The V gene end was trimmed by 11 bases and the J gene end by 4 bases; junction bases not matched to a gene: 4. CDR1 is LNHDA, CDR2 SQIVND, per germline (reference sequence). This CDR3 has 14 residues. The CDR3 sequence: CACGTSGSYNEQFF. As DNA, the CDR3 is TGTGCCTGCGGGACTAGCGGGAGTTACAATGAGCAGTTCTTC. Full variable domain (remainder filled in from reference TRBV19 and TRBJ2-1): DGGITQSPKYLFRKEGQNVTLSCEQNLNHDAMYWYRQDPGQGLRLIYYSQIVNDFQKGDIAEGYSVSREKKESFPLTVTSAQKNPTAFYLCACGTSGSYNEQFFGPGTRLTVL.

As to this clone: At one end the junction does not follow the germline gene, possibly because of a read error. V is TRBV7-8 and J is TRBJ1-1; TRBD1 aligns across 9 bases. This CDR3 comprises 17 residues. Germline V gene data show CDR1 as SGHVS and CDR2 as FQNEAQ. The CDR3 here is CASSVAVMDRGVSRTFF. In DNA, the CDR3 is TGTGCCAGCAGCGTAGCCGTGATGGACAGGGGAGTATCACGAACTTTCTTT.

This sequence joins TRBV30 and TRBJ2-2, with a tentative D call TRBD1 (6 bases). The CDR3 totals 14 residues. CDR1 GTSNPN and CDR2 SVGIG come from the germline V gene (reference sequence). Trimming left V 2 bases short and J 6 bases short, with 13 bases between. The CDR3 coding sequence is TGTGCCTGGAGTAGGAACAGGGTGGCCGGGGAGCTGTTTTTT. Translation gives CAWSRNRVAGELFF. The full variable domain, its missing parts supplied by reference TRBV30 and TRBJ2-2, is SQTIHQWPATLVQPVGSPLSLECTVEGTSNPNLYWYRQAAGRGLQLLFYSVGIGQISSEVPQNLSASRPQDRQFILSSKKLLLSDSGFYLCAWSRNRVAGELFFGEGSRLTVL.

The rearrangement uses TRBV29-1 and TRBJ1-5, with TRBD1 as a possible D gene (5 bases). This CDR3 spans 13 amino acids. Germline V lookup: CDR1 SQVTM, CDR2 ANQGSEA. The V gene lost 7 bases and the J gene lost 2 bases, with 12 bases spanning the gap. Here the CDR3 reads CSAGWGGNQPQHF. CDR3 DNA: TGCAGCGCCGGGTGGGGCGGCAATCAGCCCCAGCATTTT.

The chain carries TRBV29-1 and TRBJ2-7; TRBD2 matches 14 bases. Trimming at V came to 5 bases and at J to 3 bases, leaving 12 bases not matched to a gene. The CDR3 contains 17 residues. CDR1 and CDR2 from the germline V gene are SQVTM and ANQGSEA. CDR3 amino acids: CSVNGLAGGRPVYEQYF. In DNA form, the CDR3 reads TGCAGCGTTAATGGACTAGCGGGAGGCCGTCCCGTCTACGAGCAGTACTTC.

The chain couples TRBV6-1 to TRBJ2-7; D may be TRBD1 (6 bases). CDR1 and CDR2 from the germline V gene are MNHNS and SASEGT. The V and J ends lost 1 base and 4 bases respectively, with 14 bases between them. The CDR3 loop spans 15 amino acids. CDR3 sequence (DNA): TGTGCCAGCAGTGAAGACAAGGGGGTCCTTTACGAGCAGTACTTC. This sequence encodes CASSEDKGVLYEQYF.

The chain employs TRBV28 and TRBJ2-7; a weak D match, TRBD1 (6 bases). Germline CDR1 reads MDHEN; CDR2 reads SYDVKM. This CDR3 contains 13 residues. V was shortened by 4 bases and J by 7 bases, with 14 bases between the two germline ends. The CDR3, as DNA: TGTGCCAGCAGTTACACAGGGCGGCGGGAGCAGTACTTC. Translated: CASSYTGRREQYF.

This clone was seen once. The rearrangement joins TRBV5-6 to TRBJ2-2; the D is unclear. Trimming shortened V by 2 bases and J by 0 bases, and 2 bases separated the two germline ends. The CDR3 has 13 residues. The germline V gene has CDR1 SGHDT and CDR2 YYEEEE. CDR3 sequence: CASSFANTGELFF. The CDR3 DNA sequence: TGTGCCAGCAGCTTCGCGAACACCGGGGAGCTGTTTTTT.

The V call is TRBV29-1, the J call TRBJ1-2; TRBD1 agrees at 7 bases. The junction had 10 bases not matched to a gene; V was cut back by 6 bases and J by 0 bases. Germline lookup yields CDR1 SQVTM and CDR2 ANQGSEA. The CDR3 is made up of 15 amino acids. The CDR3 sequence: CSVSSGTATNYGYTF. The CDR3 DNA reads as TGCAGCGTCTCGTCCGGGACAGCAACTAACTATGGCTACACCTTC.

This chain links TRBV30 with TRBJ2-1; 11 nucleotides agree with TRBD2. Germline V gene sequence: CDR1 GTSNPN, CDR2 SVGIG (reference sequence). This CDR3 has 15 residues. Trimming removed 4 bases from V and 4 bases from J; junction bases left unmatched: 6. DNA of the CDR3: TGTGCCTGGATAGGACTAGCGGGTACATACAATGAGCAGTTCTTC. It yields the protein CAWIGLAGTYNEQFF.

The chain uses TRBV5-1 and TRBJ2-1; TRBD2 matches 10 bases. V lost 5 bases to trimming and J lost 7 bases; unmatched junction nucleotides: 9. CDR1 is SGHRS, CDR2 YFSETQ, per germline. The CDR3 totals 15 residues. The CDR3 DNA sequence: TGCGCCAGCAGTTGGTCTAGCGGGAGATCTAATGAGCAGTTCTTC. Protein sequence: CASSWSSGRSNEQFF.

This rearrangement joins TRBV6-4 to TRBJ1-1; 11 nucleotides match TRBD1. Germline assignment: CDR1 MRHNA and CDR2 SNTAGT. The CDR3 consists of 15 residues. V shed 5 bases, J shed 4 bases, and the junction held 6 bases outside the gene matches. The CDR3 region has the DNA TGTGCCAGCAGTCAAACCGGGACAGGGGGCACTGAAGCTTTCTTT. Protein sequence: CASSQTGTGGTEAFF.

The chain is built from TRBV7-6 and TRBJ2-7; D might be TRBD2 (5 bases). The CDR3 has 13 amino acids. Looked up from germline, CDR1 is SGHVS and CDR2 is FNYEAQ. Trimming shortened V by 3 bases and J by 1 base, and 7 bases separated the two germline ends. The chain's CDR3 is CASSFGLSYEQYF. CDR3 nucleotides: TGTGCCAGCAGCTTTGGACTTTCCTACGAGCAGTACTTC.

The CDR3 DNA sequence: TGTGCCAGCAGTGAAGGCGGTAACTATGGCTACACCTTC. This encodes CASSEGGNYGYTF. V is TRBV2 and J is TRBJ1-2; unclear D gene. The germline CDR1 and CDR2 sequences are SNHLY and FYNNEI. The germline V and J ends were trimmed by 1 base and 1 base, with 4 bases remaining between them. The CDR3 is 13 amino acids.